The subject of this entry is one TCR beta chain. The target antigen is unknown. Making TCR cDNA involved 5'RACE template switching, which added UMIs and a universal primer site. MiXCR was run by TCRdb on the 5' RACE reads, yielding one entry per CDR3 protein. The sample has 550,000 to 750,000 distinct CDR3 sequences; around an eighth are singletons. The data stem from a study of T cells after yellow fever vaccination. The study, taken as a whole, reports: Clones from primary vaccination mostly reappeared after the booster (roughly 95% CD4, over 85% CD8). It was the secondary response that reached its peak faster, day 5 versus 15, but it was weaker. A limited proportion of clonotypes was detected within both the CD4 and CD8 compartments.

The sequence derives from a man aged 25-45 years who received the YFV17D yellow fever vaccine. Specimen: PBMCs, collected on the day of the yellow fever booster vaccination.

This chain's CDR3 is CAISDLGQSEAGANVLTF. In DNA form, the CDR3 reads TGTGCCATCAGTGACTTGGGACAGTCTGAGGCTGGGGCCAACGTCCTGACTTTC. This chain connects TRBV10-3 to TRBJ2-6, with TRBD1 matching 7 bases. Trimming at V came to 3 bases and at J to 2 bases, leaving 10 bases not matched to a gene. The CDR3 totals 18 residues. CDR1 and CDR2 from the germline V gene are ENHRY and SYGVKD.